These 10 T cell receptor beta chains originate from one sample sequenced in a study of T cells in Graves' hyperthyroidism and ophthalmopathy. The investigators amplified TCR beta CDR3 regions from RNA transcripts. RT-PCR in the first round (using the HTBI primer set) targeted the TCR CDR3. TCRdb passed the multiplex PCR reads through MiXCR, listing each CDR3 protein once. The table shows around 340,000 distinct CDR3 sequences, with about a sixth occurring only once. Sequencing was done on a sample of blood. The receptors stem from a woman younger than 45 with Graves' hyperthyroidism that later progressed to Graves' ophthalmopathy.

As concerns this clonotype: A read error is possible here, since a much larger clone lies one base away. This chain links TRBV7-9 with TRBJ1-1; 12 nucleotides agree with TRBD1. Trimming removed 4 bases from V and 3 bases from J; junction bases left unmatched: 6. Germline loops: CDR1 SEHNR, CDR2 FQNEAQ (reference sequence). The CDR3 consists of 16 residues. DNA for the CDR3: TGTGCCAGCAGCTCCGGGACAGGGGGCGGGTACACTGAAGCTTTCTTT. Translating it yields CASSSGTGGGYTEAFF.

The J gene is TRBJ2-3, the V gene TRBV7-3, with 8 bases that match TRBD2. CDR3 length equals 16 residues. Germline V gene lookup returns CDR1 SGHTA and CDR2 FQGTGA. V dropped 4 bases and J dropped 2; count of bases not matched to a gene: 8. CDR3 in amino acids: CASSSIERESTDTQYF. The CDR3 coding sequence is TGTGCCAGCAGCTCAATCGAGCGGGAGTCCACAGATACGCAGTATTTT.

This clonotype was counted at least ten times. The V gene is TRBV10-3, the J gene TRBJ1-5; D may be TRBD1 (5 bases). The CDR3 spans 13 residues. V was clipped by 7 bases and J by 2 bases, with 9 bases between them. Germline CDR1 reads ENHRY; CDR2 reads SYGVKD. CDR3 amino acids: CAIKGGGNQPQHF. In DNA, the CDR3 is TGTGCCATCAAAGGAGGGGGCAATCAGCCCCAGCATTTT.

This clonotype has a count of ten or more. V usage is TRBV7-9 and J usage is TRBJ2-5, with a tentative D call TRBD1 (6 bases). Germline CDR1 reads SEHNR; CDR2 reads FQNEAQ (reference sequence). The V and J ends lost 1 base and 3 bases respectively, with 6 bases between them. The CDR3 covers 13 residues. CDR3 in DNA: TGTGCCAGCAGCTTAGGGACAGAAGAGACCCAGTACTTC. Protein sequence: CASSLGTEETQYF.

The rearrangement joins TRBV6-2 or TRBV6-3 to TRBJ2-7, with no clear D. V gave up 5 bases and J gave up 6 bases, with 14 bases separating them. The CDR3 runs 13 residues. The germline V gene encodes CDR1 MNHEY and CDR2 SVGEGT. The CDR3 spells CASSHGSFFEQYF. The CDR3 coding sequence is TGTGCCAGCAGTCATGGGTCCTTTTTCGAGCAGTACTTC.

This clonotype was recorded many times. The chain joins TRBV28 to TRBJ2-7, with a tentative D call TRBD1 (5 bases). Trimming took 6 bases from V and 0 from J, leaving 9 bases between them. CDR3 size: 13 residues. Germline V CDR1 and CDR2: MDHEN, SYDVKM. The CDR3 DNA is TGTGCCAGCAGGGCAGGGTCCTCCTACGAGCAGTACTTC. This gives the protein CASRAGSSYEQYF.

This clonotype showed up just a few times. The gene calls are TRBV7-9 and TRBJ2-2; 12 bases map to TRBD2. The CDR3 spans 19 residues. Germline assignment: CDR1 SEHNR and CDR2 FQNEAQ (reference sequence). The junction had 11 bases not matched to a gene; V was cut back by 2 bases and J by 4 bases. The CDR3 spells CASSLPRTGTSGRTGELFF. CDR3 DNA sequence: TGTGCCAGCAGCTTACCGAGGACCGGGACTAGCGGGCGCACCGGGGAGCTGTTTTTT.

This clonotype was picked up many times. This chain's CDR3 is CASSEARSSYEQYF. CDR3 bases: TGTGCCAGCAGTGAAGCCCGCTCCTCCTACGAGCAGTACTTC. The gene calls are TRBV6-1 and TRBJ2-7; D is unclear. The length of the CDR3 is 14 residues. V lost 0 bases, J lost 0 bases, and 6 bases lay in between. Germline V CDR1 and CDR2: MNHNS, SASEGT.

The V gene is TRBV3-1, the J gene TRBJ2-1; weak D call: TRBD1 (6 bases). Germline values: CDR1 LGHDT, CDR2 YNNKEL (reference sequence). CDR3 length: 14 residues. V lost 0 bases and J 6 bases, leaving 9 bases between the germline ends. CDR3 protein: CASSQEAGVNEQFF. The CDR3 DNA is TGTGCCAGCAGCCAAGAGGCAGGGGTCAATGAGCAGTTCTTC.

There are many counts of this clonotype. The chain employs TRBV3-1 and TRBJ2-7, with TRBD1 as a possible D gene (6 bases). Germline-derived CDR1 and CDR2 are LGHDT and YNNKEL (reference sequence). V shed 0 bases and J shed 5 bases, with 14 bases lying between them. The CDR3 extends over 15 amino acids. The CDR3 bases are TGTGCCAGCAGCCAAGACTGGACAGACAGTAACGAGCAGTACTTC. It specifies CASSQDWTDSNEQYF.